The following is a T cell receptor beta chain sequence with its context. The data were produced by immunoSEQ multiplex PCR, yet TCRdb's version contains in-frame clones alone and is incomplete. Of approximately 50,000 clones in the sample, approximately 94% were seen once. The sample belongs to a study of T cell changes during pregnancy in multiple sclerosis. V shed 1 base and J shed 9 bases, with 14 bases lying between them. This CDR3 region has 13 residues. Germline loops: CDR1 SGHNT, CDR2 YYREEE (reference sequence). Sequenced here: CD4+ T cells from peripheral blood mononuclear cells, sampled in the third trimester of pregnancy. The chain carries TRBV5-4 and TRBJ2-7; D is possibly TRBD1 (6 bases). This receptor was obtained from a female donor with multiple sclerosis, enrolled in a pregnancy study. The CDR3 is CASSLRQARWQYF. The CDR3 DNA sequence: TGTGCCAGCAGCTTGAGACAGGCTCGGTGGCAGTACTTC. Together with reference TRBV5-4 and TRBJ2-7, the CDR3 gives the full variable domain: ETGVTQSPTHLIKTRGQQVTLRCSSQSGHNTVSWYQQALGQGPQFIFQYYREEENGRGNFPPRFSGLQFPNYSSELNVNALELDDSALYLCASSLRQARWQYFGPGTRLTVT.